Sequencing of this T cell receptor (beta chain) was carried out in a study of cytomegalovirus exposure and HLA in healthy donors. Findings of the study overall: It was reported that the classifier diagnosed cytomegalovirus status with high specificity and sensitivity in both the original and validation cohorts.

Amplification used 60 Vbeta primers and 13 Jbeta primers. Measured with immunoSEQ multiplex PCR; TCRdb has only the in-frame clones, and not every one. The table lists roughly 150,000 clones, 70% to 80% of them singletons, with 2.2% in the top ten. For this clone: Its antigen is not known.

Sequencing was done on a sample of PBMCs. This TCR was recovered from a young man in good health and CMV-seronegative.

Here the CDR3 DNA reads TGTGCCAGCAGTTACGAGGTCTCCTACGAGCAGTACTTC. It encodes CASSYEVSYEQYF. The rearrangement uses TRBV6-6 and TRBJ2-7; D remains unclear. Between the trimmed V and J ends, which lost 2 bases and 0 bases, there was a span of 5 bases. CDR3 length: 13 residues. The germline V gene has CDR1 MNHNY and CDR2 SVGAGI (reference sequence).